This TCR beta chain was captured in a study of tumor and adjacent non-tumor tissue in lung cancer. Study at large: The cohort had approximately 12 adenocarcinoma, 2 squamous cell and 1 small cell patients. Some 4.1 million productive TCRbeta reads were obtained per sample on average.

The library came from three nested PCR rounds adapted from ARM-PCR protocols. TCRdb itself ran the multiplex PCR reads through MiXCR, one entry per CDR3 protein. This table has about 93,000 distinct CDR3 sequences, roughly 70% appearing once. The table lists this clonotype with many counts. The antigen is not known. No cell sorting was done before RNA was extracted from the tissue. This CDR3 is 14 amino acids long. Germline loops: CDR1 MNHEY, CDR2 SVGAGI. V was cut by 1 base and J by 7 bases, with 11 bases left in between. Broader study findings: Top 100 clones took a larger repertoire share in normal lung. TCR diversity was significantly greater in tumor than normal lung tissue.

This clonotype was sampled from a man aged 60 to 75 with non-small cell lung cancer. Sample: lung tumor tissue. This sequence joins TRBV6-5 and TRBJ1-5; a weak D match, TRBD1 (6 bases). In nucleotides, the CDR3 is TGTGCCAGCAGTTACTTACAGGGAGAACAGCCCCAGCATTTT. This gives the protein CASSYLQGEQPQHF.